The 19 T cell receptor beta chains reported below all come from one sample, sequenced in a study of CD8+ T cells in alopecia areata. Treatment denoted: oral pan-JAK inhibitor, 5-10 mg twice daily. Alopecia areata patients gave lesional scalp punch biopsies and peripheral blood samples. After isolation, RNA underwent reverse transcription to generate cDNA as the sequencing template. Data came from immunoSEQ multiplex PCR; TCRdb stores just in-frame clones and leaves some out. The sample lists around 13,000 clones; about two thirds were seen once. This material consisted of skin, taken at week 4, from a patient treated with tofacitinib. All receptors come from a human donor with alopecia areata.

This chain connects TRBV2 to TRBJ2-1; possible D gene TRBD2, 7 bases. V gave up 6 bases and J gave up 8 bases, with 20 bases separating them. The CDR3 is 15 residues long. Germline lookup yields CDR1 SNHLY and CDR2 FYNNEI. The CDR3 sequence is CASRRGGLTQDEQFF. The CDR3 DNA reads TGTGCCAGCAGGCGCGGGGGCCTTACTCAGGATGAGCAGTTCTTC. Full variable domain (missing parts from reference TRBV2 and TRBJ2-1): EPEVTQTPSHQVTQMGQEVILRCVPISNHLYFYWYRQILGQKVEFLVSFYNNEISEKSEIFDDQFSVERPDGSNFTLKIRSTKLEDSAMYFCASRRGGLTQDEQFFGPGTRLTVL.

V is TRBV18 and J is TRBJ1-3; tentative D call: TRBD1 (5 bases). The CDR3 sequence is 17 residues long. Germline loops: CDR1 KGHSH, CDR2 LQKENI. V was trimmed by 6 bases and J by 0 bases, leaving 18 bases between them. CDR3 in DNA: TGTGCCAGCTCCGATATCAGGGCTCGGTTCTCTGGAAACACCATATATTTT. Its protein product is CASSDIRARFSGNTIYF.

This clone has just one count. The chain joins TRBV11-2 to TRBJ1-6; unclear D gene. Germline CDR1 SGHAT, CDR2 FQNNGV. The CDR3 is 16 residues long. V was trimmed by 1 base and J by 0 bases, leaving 7 bases between them. For the CDR3, the DNA is TGTGCCAGCAGCTTAGTGAGCTACTCCTATAATTCACCCCTCCACTTT. Amino acid sequence: CASSLVSYSYNSPLHF.

V usage is TRBV27 and J usage is TRBJ1-2; the match to TRBD1 covers 10 bases. This CDR3 contains 17 residues. V lost 6 bases and J lost 8; bases outside the gene matches: 18. Germline values: CDR1 MNHEY, CDR2 SMNVEV (reference sequence). CDR3 nucleotides: TGTGCCAGCAGCATAGGGGGACCGGACAGGGGGTCGGAAGGCTACACCTTC. It translates to CASSIGGPDRGSEGYTF.

The chain uses TRBV28 and TRBJ1-2; TRBD1 matches at 7 bases. The trim removed 5 bases at V and 3 bases at J, leaving 12 bases unmatched. This CDR3 is 16 amino acids long. CDR1 is MDHEN, CDR2 SYDVKM, per germline. CDR3 bases: TGTGCCAGCAGTCGAGCTGAAGGACAGGCCGACTATGGCTACACCTTC. Translation gives CASSRAEGQADYGYTF.

Only a few counts were recorded for this clone. The rearrangement links TRBV2 to TRBJ2-7, with 7 bases fitting TRBD1. The CDR3 runs to 13 residues. The J segment lost 3 bases and the V segment lost 5 bases, leaving 4 bases of the junction unmatched. CDR1 and CDR2 from the germline V gene are SNHLY and FYNNEI. CDR3 bases: TGTGCCAGCAGTTTACGGGACAGCTACGAGCAGTACTTC. Translated, it gives CASSLRDSYEQYF.

This chain uses TRBV4-3 with TRBJ2-2; D could derive from TRBD1 or TRBD2 (5 bases each). The ends were cut back, 3 bases at V and 4 bases at J, with 12 bases in the middle. The CDR3 runs to 15 residues. CDR1 is LGHNA and CDR2 is YSLEER in the germline V gene. In nucleotides, the CDR3 is TGCGCCAGCAGCCATAAATTGGGGGTCACCGGGGAGCTGTTTTTT. Amino acids: CASSHKLGVTGELFF.

This sequence joins TRBV19 and TRBJ2-3, with D possibly TRBD1 on 6 matching bases. The CDR3 contains 14 residues. V lost 3 bases and J 8 bases, leaving 15 bases between the germline ends. Germline loops: CDR1 LNHDA, CDR2 SQIVND (reference sequence). DNA for the CDR3: TGTGCCAGTAGTATGGGGACACAGAGTTTTACGCAGTATTTT. Its translation is CASSMGTQSFTQYF.

V and J are TRBV29-1 and TRBJ2-7; D not certain. The CDR3 spans 10 residues. V dropped 5 bases and J dropped 6 bases, with 8 bases sitting between them. The V gene's germline CDR1 is SQVTM and CDR2 ANQGSEA. Here the CDR3 reads CSVRVGEQYF. The CDR3 region has the DNA TGCAGCGTTCGTGTCGGCGAGCAGTACTTC.

Written as DNA, the CDR3 is TGTGCCAGCAGCTCCACGGACAGGGGAGGAGGCTACACCTTC. Translating it yields CASSSTDRGGGYTF. This sequence joins TRBV5-4 and TRBJ1-2; 9 bases line up with TRBD1. Germline loops: CDR1 SGHNT, CDR2 YYREEE (reference sequence). Trimming took 3 bases from V and 8 from J; bases not matched to a gene: 8. The CDR3 consists of 14 residues.

The chain combines TRBV5-4 with TRBJ2-5; 11 nucleotides match TRBD2. The germline CDR1 and CDR2 sequences are SGHNT and YYREEE (reference sequence). The trim removed 1 base at V and 2 bases at J, leaving 7 bases unmatched. This CDR3 comprises 17 residues. The CDR3 nucleotides are TGTGCCAGCAGCTTGATGATAGCGGGGGGGCCGCAAGAGACCCAGTACTTC. Translation gives CASSLMIAGGPQETQYF.

The chain employs TRBV5-5 and TRBJ2-2, with D possibly matching TRBD1 (6 bases). This CDR3 is built from 19 residues. The V and J ends lost 3 bases and 1 base respectively, with 22 bases between them. Germline V gene sequence: CDR1 SGHKS, CDR2 YYEKEE (reference sequence). The CDR3 is CASSCEADSGPMNTGELFF. The CDR3 DNA sequence: TGTGCCAGCAGCTGCGAGGCGGACAGTGGCCCTATGAACACCGGGGAGCTGTTTTTT.

The sample holds a few counts of this clone. The chain has TRBV4-3 and TRBJ2-1; TRBD2 matches at 14 bases. V lost 0 bases to trimming and J lost 3 bases; unmatched junction nucleotides: 4. The length of the CDR3 is 18 residues. The germline gives CDR1 LGHNA, CDR2 YSLEER. The CDR3 here is CASSQEGTSGGHYNEQFF. The CDR3 DNA sequence: TGCGCCAGCAGCCAAGAGGGGACTAGCGGGGGCCACTACAATGAGCAGTTCTTC.

This chain links TRBV5-8 with TRBJ2-7; 7 bases map to TRBD1. CDR1 SGHTS and CDR2 YDEGEE come from the germline V gene. The CDR3 contains 13 residues. The V gene end was trimmed by 8 bases and the J gene end by 0 bases; junction bases not matched to a gene: 5. In DNA, the CDR3 is TGTGCCAGTAAAGGGGACAGCTCCTACGAGCAGTACTTC. Translation gives CASKGDSSYEQYF.

The chain couples TRBV11-2 to TRBJ2-5; perhaps TRBD1 as D (6 bases). The CDR3 consists of 15 residues. Germline CDR1 reads SGHAT; CDR2 reads FQNNGV. V lost 0 bases and J 5 bases, leaving 13 bases between the germline ends. The CDR3 sequence is CASSLDGQGSETQYF. CDR3 nucleotides: TGTGCCAGCAGCTTAGATGGGCAGGGGAGCGAGACCCAGTACTTC.

This clone was seen a handful of times. V and J are TRBV7-2 and TRBJ1-5; D gene ambiguous. The CDR3 consists of 16 residues. V lost 2 bases and J 2 bases, leaving 13 bases between the germline ends. The germline CDR1 and CDR2 sequences are SGHTA and FQGNSA. In DNA, the CDR3 is TGTGCCAGCAGCTTAATGCCCGCGGGTGGCAATCAGCCCCAGCATTTT. Its protein is CASSLMPAGGNQPQHF.

In this sample, this clone turned up a few times. The chain combines TRBV6-5 with TRBJ1-1; D uncertain. The CDR3 covers 12 residues. Germline V gene sequence: CDR1 MNHEY, CDR2 SVGAGI. Between the trimmed V and J ends, which lost 4 bases and 6 bases, there was a span of 9 bases. The CDR3 DNA is TGTGCCAGCAGTTCCGGTAAAGCTGAAGCTTTCTTT. It translates to CASSSGKAEAFF.

This rearrangement joins TRBV27 to TRBJ2-7, with 9 bases lining up with TRBD2. The J segment lost 4 bases and the V segment lost 6 bases, leaving 7 bases of the junction unmatched. The CDR3 is 14 amino acids. The germline V gene encodes CDR1 MNHEY and CDR2 SMNVEV (reference sequence). Here the CDR3 reads CASSLAGAAYEQYF. In nucleotides, the CDR3 is TGTGCCAGCAGCTTAGCGGGGGCCGCATACGAGCAGTACTTC.

The chain is built from TRBV7-2 and TRBJ2-2, with 9 bases aligning to TRBD1. This CDR3 is built from 17 residues. Unmatched junction bases numbered 12, after V lost 3 bases and J lost 7 bases. CDR1 and CDR2 (germline): SGHTA, FQGNSA. The CDR3 spells CASSLSGGQGRVGELFF. CDR3 DNA: TGTGCCAGCAGCTTGAGCGGTGGACAGGGGAGGGTCGGGGAGCTGTTTTTT.